This paragraph covers one TCR beta chain sequence. Clones were sequenced by immunoSEQ multiplex PCR, and TCRdb holds only the in-frame ones, with some missing. There are about 160,000 clones in the sample; around four fifths occur only once, and 2.2% lies in the top ten. CDR1 is SGHRS and CDR2 is YFSETQ in the germline V gene. Trimming pared 3 bases from V and 3 bases from J, leaving 18 bases between. The CDR3 consists of 16 residues. This sample is drawn from a study of blood T cell repertoires in COVID-19. Sequencing input: peripheral blood. The chain is built from TRBV5-1 and TRBJ1-1, with D possibly matching TRBD1 (5 bases). The source of this sequence is a man aged 65 to 85 with acute or convalescent COVID-19. The DNA of the CDR3 is TGCGCCAGCAGCTCCAGTAGCCAGATGGGGCACACTGAAGCTTTCTTT. It encodes CASSSSSQMGHTEAFF. Variable domain in full (rest from reference TRBV5-1 and TRBJ1-1): KAGVTQTPRYLIKTRGQQVTLSCSPISGHRSVSWYQQTPGQGLQFLFEYFSETQRNKGNFPGRFSGRQFSNSRSEMNVSTLELGDSALYLCASSSSSQMGHTEAFFGQGTRLTVV.